This T cell receptor beta chain was recorded in a study of tumor-infiltrating lymphocytes in primary liver carcinoma. Across the study: Subjects consisted of male and female patients aged 30 to 69 years.

It was unsorted whole blood that yielded blood RNA, and germline DNA was also extracted. Many counts were recorded for this clonotype. Trimming at V came to 2 bases and at J to 10 bases, leaving 10 bases not matched to a gene. CDR1 and CDR2 from the germline V gene are MGHRA and YSYEKL. This CDR3 region has 16 residues. Total RNA (roughly 530 ng) served as template for TCR beta cDNA synthesis primed by a constant-region primer. It was through three nested multiplex PCR rounds of slightly modified ARM-PCR that TCR beta libraries arose. With TRBV1-TRBV30 forward primers and a C-beta reverse primer, the first two PCR rounds were run for around 10 cycles each. TCRdb itself ran the multiplex PCR reads through MiXCR, one entry per CDR3 protein. The table lists almost 200,000 distinct CDR3 sequences, 65% of them singletons, with about 7.1% in the top ten.

Sequenced: peripheral blood. This receptor was obtained from a woman aged 60-70 years with primary liver carcinoma and hepatitis B virus infection. The chain recombines TRBV4-1 with TRBJ2-1; 11 nucleotides agree with TRBD2. The CDR3 protein is CASSQSWTSGQAEQFF. The CDR3 nucleotides are TGCGCCAGCAGCCAATCGTGGACTAGCGGGCAGGCCGAGCAGTTCTTC.